The T cell receptor beta chain under discussion was sequenced for a study of blood T cell repertoires in COVID-19. About the study: The samples span acute and convalescent COVID-19 from the United States, Italy and Spain. From T cells, B-cell-depleted T cells, or PBMCs came the material, which was cDNA or gDNA.

The germline V gene encodes CDR1 SNHLY and CDR2 FYNNEI. CDR3 size: 13 residues. V was shortened by 4 bases and J by 4 bases, with 10 bases between the two germline ends. In the original analysis: Counts of nucleated cells, estimated from reference gene primer amplification, were obtained. TCRdb's copy holds only in-frame clones and misses some; the assay was immunoSEQ multiplex PCR. That table furnishes V, J and clone size, whereas the DNA furnished D and trimming. Altogether around 310,000 clones are present, 70% to 90% being singletons, with the ten largest covering around 12%. Sequenced sample: peripheral blood. This sequence joins TRBV2 and TRBJ1-1; perhaps TRBD1 as D (5 bases). This clonotype originated in a woman aged 60-75 years with acute or convalescent COVID-19. The CDR3: CASSGGRATEAFF. The CDR3 DNA reads as TGTGCCAGCAGTGGTGGCAGGGCCACTGAAGCTTTCTTT.